A single sample is the source of the 18 T cell receptor beta chains below, sequenced in a study of cytomegalovirus exposure and HLA in healthy donors. Vbeta (60) and Jbeta (13) primers were used in the PCR. Generated by immunoSEQ multiplex PCR, the TCRdb table keeps only in-frame clones and is missing some. Of 160,000 or so clones listed, over 60% were seen once; the top ten hold around 5.7%. Sequenced sample: PBMCs. Source of these receptors: a man aged 35-49 years in good health and CMV-seronegative.

This rearrangement joins TRBV5-6 to TRBJ1-5; 9 bases are a match to TRBD1. V lost 6 bases, J lost 4 bases, and 17 bases stayed unmatched. The CDR3 totals 18 residues. The germline gives CDR1 SGHDT, CDR2 YYEEEE. CDR3 residues: CASKVIAVRDRVNQPQHF. The CDR3, as DNA: TGTGCCAGCAAGGTCATCGCCGTCCGGGACAGGGTTAATCAGCCCCAGCATTTT.

This sequence joins TRBV30 and TRBJ1-3, with 9 bases that match TRBD1. V trimming: 4 bases; J trimming: 6 bases; junction bases outside the gene matches: 4. CDR1 is GTSNPN, CDR2 SVGIG, per germline (reference sequence). The CDR3 length is 13 residues. CDR3 in DNA: TGTGCCTGGATGGCACAGGGGGCAAACACCATATATTTT. Amino acid sequence: CAWMAQGANTIYF.

The chain joins TRBV27 to TRBJ2-7; TRBD2 is a possible D gene (6 bases). Trimming cost V 4 bases and J 3 bases, with 16 bases left between them. Germline CDR1 is MNHEY and CDR2 is SMNVEV (reference sequence). The CDR3 consists of 15 residues. The CDR3 reads CASSSLGEAVYEQYF. The CDR3 bases are TGTGCCAGCAGTTCATTAGGGGAGGCTGTCTACGAGCAGTACTTC.

The chain has TRBV10-3 and TRBJ2-2, with TRBD1 matching 8 bases. V shed 2 bases, J shed 3 bases, and the junction held 11 bases outside the gene matches. CDR3 length: 18 residues. CDR1 is ENHRY and CDR2 is SYGVKD in the germline V gene. The CDR3 protein is CAISERAGGFLDTGELFF. The CDR3 nucleotides read TGTGCCATCAGTGAGAGGGCAGGGGGCTTTTTGGACACCGGGGAGCTGTTTTTT.

This chain uses TRBV25-1 with TRBJ1-4, with unresolved D. The CDR3 runs 14 residues. The V gene lost 1 base and the J gene lost 7 bases, with 10 bases spanning the gap. Germline assignment: CDR1 MGHDK and CDR2 SYGVNS. The CDR3: CASSEFEELEKLFF. The DNA of the CDR3 is TGTGCCAGCAGTGAATTTGAAGAGCTTGAAAAACTGTTTTTT.

The chain employs TRBV19 and TRBJ2-5; 9 bases align to TRBD1. The CDR3 has 14 amino acids. Per germline, CDR1 LNHDA and CDR2 SQIVND (reference sequence). The trim removed 6 bases at V and 4 bases at J, leaving 6 bases unmatched. CDR3: CASRTQGARETQYF. The CDR3 nucleotides read TGTGCCAGTAGAACACAGGGGGCACGAGAGACCCAGTACTTC.

The V call is TRBV29-1, the J call TRBJ1-4; D is possibly TRBD1 (5 bases). The V end lost 4 bases, the J end lost 6 bases, and 9 bases lay between the germline ends. CDR1 is SQVTM and CDR2 is ANQGSEA in the germline V gene. This CDR3 contains 12 residues. CDR3 loop: CSVGGRYEKLFF. For the CDR3, the DNA is TGCAGCGTTGGGGGGAGGTATGAAAAACTGTTTTTT.

The genes are TRBV4-3 and TRBJ2-5; D ambiguous. CDR1 is LGHNA, CDR2 YSLEER, per germline. Trimming took off 0 bases at V and 7 bases at J, with 15 bases between the two ends. The CDR3 covers 15 residues. CDR3: CASSQEAESRGTQYF. The DNA for the CDR3 is TGCGCCAGCAGCCAAGAGGCAGAGAGTAGAGGGACCCAGTACTTC.

This clone came up once. The genes are TRBV5-1 and TRBJ2-5; 8 nucleotides align to TRBD2. Germline V gene lookup returns CDR1 SGHRS and CDR2 YFSETQ. The V and J ends lost 4 bases and 4 bases, in that order; junction bases with no gene match: 9. The CDR3 is 15 residues long. CDR3 residues: CASSPGPGGPETQYF. The CDR3 nucleotides read TGCGCCAGCAGCCCTGGTCCGGGAGGGCCAGAGACCCAGTACTTC.

Comment on this clone: Other nucleotide sequences in the sample specify the same CDR3. The gene calls are TRBV2 and TRBJ2-7, with D hard to call. Trimming stripped 3 bases from V and 1 base from J, with 10 bases between. In germline, CDR1 is SNHLY, CDR2 FYNNEI. CDR3 size: 14 residues. CDR3 sequence reads: CASSEGSLSYEQYF. The DNA of the CDR3 is TGTGCCAGCAGTGAGGGCAGCTTATCCTACGAGCAGTACTTC.

The chain joins TRBV11-2 to TRBJ1-3; D is uncertain. Germline CDR1 SGHAT, CDR2 FQNNGV. Trimming took off 8 bases at V and 0 bases at J, with 11 bases between the two ends. The CDR3 contains 14 residues. The CDR3 bases are TGTGCCAGCCAGAGGTTTTTCTCTGGAAACACCATATATTTT. It specifies CASQRFFSGNTIYF.

This chain joins TRBV4-1 and TRBJ1-6; TRBD1 agrees at 8 bases. CDR1 and CDR2 (germline): MGHRA, YSYEKL. The CDR3 is 17 residues long. With 3 bases clipped from V and 7 bases from J, the junction kept 11 bases outside the gene matches. The chain's CDR3 is CASSQPLQGVGNSPLHF. In nucleotides, the CDR3 is TGCGCCAGCAGCCAGCCCTTACAGGGGGTAGGAAATTCACCCCTCCACTTT.

V is TRBV9 and J is TRBJ2-2, with 10 bases matching TRBD2. The germline V gene has CDR1 SGDLS and CDR2 YYNGEE. There are 16 residues in the CDR3. Germline trimming cut 4 bases from V and 5 bases from J; bases unmatched to any gene: 8. CDR3 in DNA: TGTGCCAGCAGCCCGAGGACTAGCGGAGAAACCGGGGAGCTGTTTTTT. Its protein product is CASSPRTSGETGELFF.

V is TRBV9 and J is TRBJ1-6, with TRBD1 identical over 7 bases. CDR3 length: 15 residues. Germline-derived CDR1 and CDR2 are SGDLS and YYNGEE. The V segment lost 6 bases and the J segment 5 bases; nucleotides outside the gene matches: 8. The CDR3 region is CASNPGTANNSPLHF. CDR3 coding DNA: TGTGCCAGCAACCCCGGGACAGCTAATAATTCACCCCTCCACTTT.

V usage is TRBV6-6 and J usage is TRBJ2-7, with D unresolved. From germline, CDR1 is MNHNY and CDR2 SVGAGI (reference sequence). Trimming stripped 6 bases from V and 5 bases from J, with 11 bases between. The CDR3 runs 12 residues. This CDR3 reads CASSHYVDEQYF. In DNA form, the CDR3 reads TGTGCCAGCAGCCACTATGTGGACGAGCAGTACTTC.

The chain has TRBV10-1 and TRBJ2-3; 8 bases match TRBD1. The V gene's germline CDR1 is WNHNN and CDR2 SYGVQD (reference sequence). V lost 2 bases to trimming and J lost 0 bases; unmatched junction nucleotides: 16. The length of the CDR3 is 20 residues. The CDR3 region has the DNA TGCGCCAGCAGTGAGGACAAGACAGGGGCTAACTCCTACAGCACAGATACGCAGTATTTT. Its translation: CASSEDKTGANSYSTDTQYF.

This sequence joins TRBV6-5 and TRBJ1-6, with a possible D match to TRBD1 (6 bases). The V gene lost 7 bases and the J gene lost 6 bases, with 13 bases spanning the gap. CDR1 is MNHEY and CDR2 is SVGAGI in the germline V gene. The CDR3 is made up of 14 amino acids. The CDR3 loop reads CASTPGQFNSPLHF. The CDR3 DNA sequence: TGTGCCAGCACCCCAGGACAGTTTAATTCACCCCTCCACTTT.

CDR3 loop: CASSFNEGSYEQYF. The CDR3 coding sequence is TGTGCCAGCAGCTTTAACGAGGGCTCCTACGAGCAGTACTTC. The chain has TRBV7-2 and TRBJ2-7, with D possibly TRBD2 on 5 matching bases. CDR1 and CDR2 (germline): SGHTA, FQGNSA. The CDR3 has 14 residues. V dropped 3 bases and J dropped 0 bases, with 9 bases sitting between them.